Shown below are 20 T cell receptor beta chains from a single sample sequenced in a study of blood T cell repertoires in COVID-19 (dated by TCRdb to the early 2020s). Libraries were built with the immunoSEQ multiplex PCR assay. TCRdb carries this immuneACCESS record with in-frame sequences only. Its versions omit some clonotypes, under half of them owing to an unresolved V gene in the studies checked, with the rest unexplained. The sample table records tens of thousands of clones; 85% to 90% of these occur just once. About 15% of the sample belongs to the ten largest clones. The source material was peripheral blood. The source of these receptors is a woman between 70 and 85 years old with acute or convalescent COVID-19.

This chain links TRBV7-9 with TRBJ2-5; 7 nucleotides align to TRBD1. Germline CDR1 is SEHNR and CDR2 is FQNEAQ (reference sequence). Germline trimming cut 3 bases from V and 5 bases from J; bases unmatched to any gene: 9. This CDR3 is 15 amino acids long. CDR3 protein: CASSFTGGQEETQYF. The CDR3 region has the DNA TGTGCCAGCAGCTTTACAGGAGGACAGGAGGAGACCCAGTACTTC.

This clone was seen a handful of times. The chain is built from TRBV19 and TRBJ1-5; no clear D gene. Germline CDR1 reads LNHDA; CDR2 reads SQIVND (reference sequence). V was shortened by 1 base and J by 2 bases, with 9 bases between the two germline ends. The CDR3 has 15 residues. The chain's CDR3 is CASSIALSGNQPQHF. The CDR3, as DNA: TGTGCCAGTAGTATAGCACTGTCTGGCAATCAGCCCCAGCATTTT. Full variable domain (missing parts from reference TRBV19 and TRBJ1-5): DGGITQSPKYLFRKEGQNVTLSCEQNLNHDAMYWYRQDPGQGLRLIYYSQIVNDFQKGDIAEGYSVSREKKESFPLTVTSAQKNPTAFYLCASSIALSGNQPQHFGDGTRLSIL.

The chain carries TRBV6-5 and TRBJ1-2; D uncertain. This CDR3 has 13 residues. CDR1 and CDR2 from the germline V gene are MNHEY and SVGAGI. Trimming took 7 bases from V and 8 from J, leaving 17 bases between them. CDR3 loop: CASKPVDLRGYTF. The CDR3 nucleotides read TGTGCCAGCAAACCGGTAGACCTGCGGGGCTACACCTTC.

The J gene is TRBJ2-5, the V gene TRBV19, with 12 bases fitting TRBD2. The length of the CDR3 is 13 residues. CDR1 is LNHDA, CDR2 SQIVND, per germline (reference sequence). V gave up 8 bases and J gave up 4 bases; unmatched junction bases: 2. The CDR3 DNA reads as TGTGCCAGTGAGACTAGCGGGGGAGAGACCCAGTACTTC. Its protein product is CASETSGGETQYF.

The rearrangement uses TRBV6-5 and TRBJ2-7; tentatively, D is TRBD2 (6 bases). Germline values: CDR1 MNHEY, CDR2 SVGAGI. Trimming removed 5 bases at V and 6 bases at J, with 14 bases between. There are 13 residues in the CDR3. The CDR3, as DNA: TGTGCCAGCAGTATGCGGGGTAGTGGCGAGCAGTACGTC. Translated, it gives CASSMRGSGEQYV.

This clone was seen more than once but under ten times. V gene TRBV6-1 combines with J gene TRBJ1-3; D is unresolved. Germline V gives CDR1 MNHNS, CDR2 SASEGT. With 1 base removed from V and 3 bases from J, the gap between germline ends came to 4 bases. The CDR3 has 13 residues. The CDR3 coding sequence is TGTGCCAGCAGTGAAGGGCATGGAAACACCATATATTTT. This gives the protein CASSEGHGNTIYF.

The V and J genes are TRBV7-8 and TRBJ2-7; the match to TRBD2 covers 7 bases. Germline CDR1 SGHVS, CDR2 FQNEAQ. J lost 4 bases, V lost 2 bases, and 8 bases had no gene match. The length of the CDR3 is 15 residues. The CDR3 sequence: CASSLIASGTYEQYV. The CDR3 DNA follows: TGTGCCAGCAGCTTAATCGCTAGCGGAACATACGAGCAGTACGTC.

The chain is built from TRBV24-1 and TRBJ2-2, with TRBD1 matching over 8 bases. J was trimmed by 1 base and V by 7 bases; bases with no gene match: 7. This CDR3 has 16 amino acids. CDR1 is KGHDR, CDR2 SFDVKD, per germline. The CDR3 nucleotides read TGTGCCACCAGAACTCCGGGACAGGTGAACACCGGGGAGCTGTTTTTT. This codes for CATRTPGQVNTGELFF.

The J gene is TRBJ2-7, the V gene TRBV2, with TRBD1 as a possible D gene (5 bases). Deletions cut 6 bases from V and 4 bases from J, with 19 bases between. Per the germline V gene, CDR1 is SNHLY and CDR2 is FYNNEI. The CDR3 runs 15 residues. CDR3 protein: CASSPLLPKGYEQYV. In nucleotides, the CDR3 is TGTGCCAGCAGCCCCCTGCTTCCGAAGGGGTACGAGCAGTACGTC.

The CDR3 region has the DNA TGTGCCAGCAGCCAAGGGAGACGGGGGGCGGGGTATTTT. This sequence encodes CASSQGRRGAGYF. The chain has TRBV3-1 (or the pseudogene TRBV3-2) and TRBJ2-3; the D gene is possibly TRBD2 (7 bases). The CDR3 runs to 13 residues. The germline V gene encodes CDR1 LGHDT and CDR2 YNNKEL (reference sequence). Trimming removed 1 base at V and 14 bases at J, with 16 bases between.

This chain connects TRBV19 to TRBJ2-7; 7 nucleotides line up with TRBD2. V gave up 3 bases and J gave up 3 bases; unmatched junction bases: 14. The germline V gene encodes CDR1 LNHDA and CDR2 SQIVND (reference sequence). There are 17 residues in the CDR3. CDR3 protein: CASSIRVTRDYVYEQYV. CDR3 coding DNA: TGTGCCAGTAGTATTCGGGTTACCCGGGACTACGTCTACGAGCAGTACGTC.

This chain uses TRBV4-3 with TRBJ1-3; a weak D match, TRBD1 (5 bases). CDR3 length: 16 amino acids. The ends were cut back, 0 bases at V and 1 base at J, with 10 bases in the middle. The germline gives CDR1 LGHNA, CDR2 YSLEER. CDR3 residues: CASSQDLGGSGNTIYF. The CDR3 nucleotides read TGCGCCAGCAGCCAAGATCTCGGGGGATCTGGAAACACCATATATTTT.

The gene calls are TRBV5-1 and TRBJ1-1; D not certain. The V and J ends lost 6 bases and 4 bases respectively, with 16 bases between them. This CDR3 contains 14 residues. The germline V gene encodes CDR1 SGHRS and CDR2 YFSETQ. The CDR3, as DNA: TGCGCCAGCAATCTAGGCGCTCAATCCACTGAAGCTTTCTTT. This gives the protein CASNLGAQSTEAFF.

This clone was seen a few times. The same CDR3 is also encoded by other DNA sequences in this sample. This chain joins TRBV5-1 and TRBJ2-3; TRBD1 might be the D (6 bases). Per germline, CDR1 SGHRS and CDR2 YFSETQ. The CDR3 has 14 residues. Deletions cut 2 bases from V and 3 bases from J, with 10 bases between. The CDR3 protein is CASSLAQGTDTQYF. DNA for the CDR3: TGCGCCAGCAGCTTAGCCCAGGGGACAGATACGCAGTATTTT.

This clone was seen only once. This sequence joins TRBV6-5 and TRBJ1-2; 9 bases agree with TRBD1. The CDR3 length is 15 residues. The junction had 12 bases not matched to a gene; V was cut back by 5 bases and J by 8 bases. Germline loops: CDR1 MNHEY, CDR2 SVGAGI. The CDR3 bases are TGTGCCAGCAGTAGGACGGACAGGGGAGGAAGGGGCTACACCTTC. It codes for CASSRTDRGGRGYTF.

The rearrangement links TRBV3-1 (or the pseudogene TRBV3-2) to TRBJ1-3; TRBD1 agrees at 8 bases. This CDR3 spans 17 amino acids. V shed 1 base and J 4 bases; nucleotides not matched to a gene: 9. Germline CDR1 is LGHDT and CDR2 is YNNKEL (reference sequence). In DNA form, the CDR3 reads TGTGCCAGCAGCCAAGTCAGGACAGGGTCTTACGGAAACACCATATATTTT. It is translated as CASSQVRTGSYGNTIYF.

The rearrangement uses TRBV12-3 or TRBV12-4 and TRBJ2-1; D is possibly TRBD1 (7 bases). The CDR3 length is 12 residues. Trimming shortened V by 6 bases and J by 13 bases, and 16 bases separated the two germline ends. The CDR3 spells CASSPQGGSQFF. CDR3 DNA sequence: TGTGCCAGCAGCCCCCAGGGGGGTTCCCAGTTCTTC.

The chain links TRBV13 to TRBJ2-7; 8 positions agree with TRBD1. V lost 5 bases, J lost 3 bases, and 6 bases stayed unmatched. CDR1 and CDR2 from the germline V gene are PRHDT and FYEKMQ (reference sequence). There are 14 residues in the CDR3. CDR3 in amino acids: CASSIQGVSYEQYV. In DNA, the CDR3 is TGTGCCAGCAGCATACAGGGGGTGAGCTACGAGCAGTACGTC.

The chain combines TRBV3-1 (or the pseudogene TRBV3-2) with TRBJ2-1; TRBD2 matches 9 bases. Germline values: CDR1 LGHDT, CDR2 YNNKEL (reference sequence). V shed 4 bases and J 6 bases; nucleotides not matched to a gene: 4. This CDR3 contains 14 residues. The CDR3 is CASSRRGGGNEQFF. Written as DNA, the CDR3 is TGTGCCAGCAGCCGGCGGGGGGGCGGCAATGAGCAGTTCTTC.

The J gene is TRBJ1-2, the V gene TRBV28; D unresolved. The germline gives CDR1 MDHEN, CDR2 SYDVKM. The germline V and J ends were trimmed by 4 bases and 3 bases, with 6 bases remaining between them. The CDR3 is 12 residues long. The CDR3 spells CASSSTDYGYTF. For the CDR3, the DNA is TGTGCCAGCAGTTCAACAGACTATGGCTACACCTTC.